Listed below are T cell receptor beta chains from one sample, sequenced in a study of shared clonotypes between healthy human individuals. Profiled with immunoSEQ multiplex PCR; TCRdb holds only in-frame clones, not every one. This table holds millions of clones, 95% found once. What was sequenced was naive CD4+ T cells sorted from blood. The receptors shown here come from a man aged 18 to 29 in good health. Both conserved end residues are part of each CDR3. The order of the fields is clone size, J gene, V gene, CDR3 length, D gene, CDR3 protein, CDR3 DNA. A D gene is named only where the DNA matches it firmly. Expanded clones get a size class; other rows say once, few or many, or leave the size out.

clone_size: NA; j_call: TRBJ1-1; v_call: TRBV9; cdr3_length: 14; d_call: TRBD1; cdr3_aa: CASSLQGGRTEAFF; cdr3_nt: TGTGCCAGCAGCCTCCAGGGGGGGAGGACTGAAGCTTTCTTT
clone_size: NA; j_call: TRBJ2-2; v_call: TRBV30; cdr3_length: 16; d_call: TRBD1; cdr3_aa: CAWSQIQGARTGELFF; cdr3_nt: TGTGCCTGGAGTCAGATACAGGGGGCGCGTACCGGGGAGCTGTTTTTT
clone_size: NA; j_call: TRBJ1-2; v_call: TRBV14; cdr3_length: 12; d_call: NA; cdr3_aa: CASSPGNYGYTF; cdr3_nt: TGTGCCAGCAGTCCCGGGAACTATGGCTACACCTTC
clone_size: NA; j_call: TRBJ1-5; v_call: TRBV28; cdr3_length: 15; d_call: NA; cdr3_aa: CASSPPDSFNQPQHF; cdr3_nt: TGTGCCAGCAGTCCCCCGGACAGTTTCAATCAGCCCCAGCATTTT
clone_size: NA; j_call: TRBJ1-6; v_call: TRBV19; cdr3_length: 13; d_call: NA; cdr3_aa: CASSFETASPLHF; cdr3_nt: TGTGCCAGTAGTTTCGAGACCGCTTCACCCCTCCACTTT
clone_size: NA; j_call: TRBJ2-2; v_call: TRBV5-1; cdr3_length: 16; d_call: NA; cdr3_aa: CASSFPESFDTGELFF; cdr3_nt: TGCGCCAGCAGCTTCCCTGAATCATTCGACACCGGGGAGCTGTTTTTT
clone_size: NA; j_call: TRBJ2-1; v_call: TRBV5-1; cdr3_length: 16; d_call: NA; cdr3_aa: CASSRTQGKGLNEQFF; cdr3_nt: TGCGCCAGCAGTCGAACGCAGGGTAAGGGGTTGAATGAGCAGTTCTTC
clone_size: NA; j_call: TRBJ1-2; v_call: TRBV11-2; cdr3_length: 13; d_call: TRBD1; cdr3_aa: CASSRDRAGGYTF; cdr3_nt: TGTGCCAGCAGCCGGGACAGGGCAGGTGGCTACACCTTC
clone_size: NA; j_call: TRBJ2-3; v_call: TRBV2; cdr3_length: 11; d_call: NA; cdr3_aa: CASGLPDTQYF; cdr3_nt: TGTGCCAGCGGTTTGCCGGATACGCAGTATTTT
clone_size: NA; j_call: TRBJ2-1; v_call: TRBV2; cdr3_length: 15; d_call: NA; cdr3_aa: CASSKGREPYNEQFF; cdr3_nt: TGTGCCAGCAGTAAGGGACGGGAACCTTACAATGAGCAGTTCTTC
clone_size: NA; j_call: TRBJ1-6; v_call: TRBV28; cdr3_length: 15; d_call: NA; cdr3_aa: CATTPRTASNSPLHF; cdr3_nt: TGTGCCACCACACCCCGGACCGCCAGCAATTCACCCCTCCACTTT
clone_size: NA; j_call: TRBJ2-1; v_call: TRBV15; cdr3_length: 18; d_call: TRBD2; cdr3_aa: CATSTQLSLAGVTNEQFF; cdr3_nt: TGTGCCACCAGCACCCAACTCAGCCTAGCGGGGGTAACTAATGAGCAGTTCTTC
clone_size: NA; j_call: TRBJ2-2; v_call: TRBV5-1; cdr3_length: 16; d_call: TRBD1; cdr3_aa: CASSWGQGAPTGELFF; cdr3_nt: TGCGCCAGCAGCTGGGGACAGGGGGCGCCCACCGGGGAGCTGTTTTTT
clone_size: NA; j_call: TRBJ2-3; v_call: TRBV27; cdr3_length: 13; d_call: TRBD1; cdr3_aa: CATRTGGADTQYF; cdr3_nt: TGTGCCACCCGGACAGGGGGGGCAGATACGCAGTATTTT
clone_size: once; j_call: TRBJ1-3; v_call: TRBV30; cdr3_length: 15; d_call: NA; cdr3_aa: CAWSGQAPSGNTIYF; cdr3_nt: TGTGCCTGGAGTGGACAGGCGCCCTCTGGAAACACCATATATTTT
clone_size: NA; j_call: TRBJ2-2; v_call: TRBV18; cdr3_length: 14; d_call: NA; cdr3_aa: CASSPPGGPGELFF; cdr3_nt: TGTGCCAGCTCACCACCGGGCGGCCCCGGGGAGCTGTTTTTT
clone_size: NA; j_call: TRBJ1-3; v_call: TRBV18; cdr3_length: 17; d_call: NA; cdr3_aa: CASSPPSSRGPGNTIYF; cdr3_nt: TGTGCCAGCTCACCACCATCGAGCAGGGGCCCTGGAAACACCATATATTTT
clone_size: NA; j_call: TRBJ2-7; v_call: TRBV5-1; cdr3_length: 15; d_call: TRBD1; cdr3_aa: CASSRGTGVFNEQYF; cdr3_nt: TGCGCCAGCAGCCGTGGGACAGGGGTCTTCAACGAGCAGTACTTC
clone_size: NA; j_call: TRBJ1-2; v_call: TRBV7-9; cdr3_length: 14; d_call: NA; cdr3_aa: CASSTMDSPYGYTF; cdr3_nt: TGTGCCAGCAGCACCATGGACAGCCCTTATGGCTACACCTTC
clone_size: NA; j_call: TRBJ1-1; v_call: TRBV2; cdr3_length: 13; d_call: NA; cdr3_aa: CASSGGLGGEAFF; cdr3_nt: TGTGCCAGCAGTGGGGGACTGGGAGGAGAAGCTTTCTTT
clone_size: NA; j_call: TRBJ2-5; v_call: TRBV20-1; cdr3_length: 9; d_call: NA; cdr3_aa: CSAEETGNF; cdr3_nt: TGCAGTGCCGAAGAGACCGGGAACTTC
clone_size: NA; j_call: TRBJ1-2; v_call: TRBV6-5; cdr3_length: 14; d_call: NA; cdr3_aa: CASRNLGRYYGYTF; cdr3_nt: TGTGCCAGCAGAAACCTGGGAAGATACTATGGCTACACCTTC
clone_size: NA; j_call: TRBJ2-3; v_call: TRBV7-2; cdr3_length: 16; d_call: TRBD2; cdr3_aa: CASSSRSGRGADTQYF; cdr3_nt: TGTGCCAGCAGCTCCCGAAGCGGGAGGGGGGCAGATACGCAGTATTTT
clone_size: NA; j_call: TRBJ2-7; v_call: TRBV5-1; cdr3_length: 12; d_call: NA; cdr3_aa: CASSSDLYEQYF; cdr3_nt: TGCGCCAGCAGCTCGGACCTTTACGAGCAGTACTTC
clone_size: NA; j_call: TRBJ1-4; v_call: TRBV2; cdr3_length: 12; d_call: NA; cdr3_aa: CASMKADEKLFF; cdr3_nt: TGTGCCAGCATGAAGGCTGATGAAAAACTGTTTTTT
clone_size: NA; j_call: TRBJ2-7; v_call: TRBV18; cdr3_length: 14; d_call: TRBD2; cdr3_aa: CASSLTSGVYEQYF; cdr3_nt: TGTGCCAGCTCATTGACTAGCGGCGTCTACGAGCAGTACTTC